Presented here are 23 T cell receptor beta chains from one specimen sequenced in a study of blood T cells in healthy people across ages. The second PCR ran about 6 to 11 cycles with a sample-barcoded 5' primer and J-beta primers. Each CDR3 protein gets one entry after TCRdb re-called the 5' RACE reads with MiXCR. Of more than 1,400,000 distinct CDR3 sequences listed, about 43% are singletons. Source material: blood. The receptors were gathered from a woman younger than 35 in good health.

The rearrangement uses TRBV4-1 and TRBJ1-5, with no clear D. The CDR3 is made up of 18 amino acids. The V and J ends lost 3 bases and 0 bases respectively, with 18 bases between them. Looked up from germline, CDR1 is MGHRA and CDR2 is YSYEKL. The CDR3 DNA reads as TGCGCCAGCAGCCACAGCCTGACGGGCACCACTAGCAATCAGCCCCAGCATTTT. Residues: CASSHSLTGTTSNQPQHF.

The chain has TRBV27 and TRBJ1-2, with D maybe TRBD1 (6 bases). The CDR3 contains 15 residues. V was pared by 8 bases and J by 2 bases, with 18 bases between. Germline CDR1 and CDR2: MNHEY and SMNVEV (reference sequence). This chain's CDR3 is CASARGRGGNYGYTF. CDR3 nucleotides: TGTGCCAGCGCAAGGGGCAGGGGAGGAAACTATGGCTACACCTTC.

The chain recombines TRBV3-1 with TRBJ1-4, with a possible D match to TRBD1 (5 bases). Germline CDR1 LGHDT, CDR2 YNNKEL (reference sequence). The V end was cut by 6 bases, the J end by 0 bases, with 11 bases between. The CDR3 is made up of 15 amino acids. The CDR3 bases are TGTGCCAGCAGAAACAGGCGCTCAACTAATGAAAAACTGTTTTTT. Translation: CASRNRRSTNEKLFF.

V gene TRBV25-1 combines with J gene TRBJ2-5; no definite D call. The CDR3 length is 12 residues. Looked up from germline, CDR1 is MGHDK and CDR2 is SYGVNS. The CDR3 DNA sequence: TGTGTTGACGTGGGTTTCCAAGAGACCCAGTACTTC. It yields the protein CVDVGFQETQYF.

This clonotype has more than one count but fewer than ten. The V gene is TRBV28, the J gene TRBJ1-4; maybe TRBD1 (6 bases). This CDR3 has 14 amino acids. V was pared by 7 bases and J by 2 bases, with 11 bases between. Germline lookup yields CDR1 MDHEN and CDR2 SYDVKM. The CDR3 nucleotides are TGTGCCAGCACCCGCACAGGGACTAATGAAAAACTGTTTTTT. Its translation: CASTRTGTNEKLFF.

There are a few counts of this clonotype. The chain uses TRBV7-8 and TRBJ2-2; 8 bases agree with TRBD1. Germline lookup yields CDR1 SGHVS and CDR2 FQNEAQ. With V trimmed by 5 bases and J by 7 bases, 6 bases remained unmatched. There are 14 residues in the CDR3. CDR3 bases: TGTGCCAGCAGCCCAGGACAGGGATACGGGGAGCTGTTTTTT. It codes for CASSPGQGYGELFF.

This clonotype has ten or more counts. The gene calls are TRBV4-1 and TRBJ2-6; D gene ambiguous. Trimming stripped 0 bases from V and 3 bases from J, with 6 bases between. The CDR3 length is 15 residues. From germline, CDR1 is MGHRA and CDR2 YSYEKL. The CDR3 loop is CASSQDGLGANVLTF. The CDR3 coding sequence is TGCGCCAGCAGCCAAGACGGGCTTGGGGCCAACGTCCTGACTTTC.

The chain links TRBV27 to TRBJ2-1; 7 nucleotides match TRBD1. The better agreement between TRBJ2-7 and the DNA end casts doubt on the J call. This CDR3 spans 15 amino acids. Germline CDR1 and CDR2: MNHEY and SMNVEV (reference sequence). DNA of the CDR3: TGTGCCAGCAGTCTTCGACAGGGCGCCTACAATGAGCAGTACTTC. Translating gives CASSLRQGAYNEQYF.

For the CDR3, the DNA is TGCAGTGCTAGCCGGACCGGGACACGGGACAGCTACGAGCAGTACTTC. This codes for CSASRTGTRDSYEQYF. The V gene is TRBV20-1, the J gene TRBJ2-4; the match to TRBD1 covers 7 bases. The J call may be incorrect, as the DNA end agrees better with TRBJ2-7. CDR1 is DFQATT, CDR2 SNEGSKA, per germline (reference sequence). The CDR3 totals 16 residues.

The CDR3 reads CASSYWGAGGHSYEQYF. The CDR3 DNA follows: TGTGCCAGCAGTTATTGGGGGGCGGGGGGTCACTCCTACGAGCAGTACTTC. The rearrangement joins TRBV6-5 to TRBJ2-7; 8 bases map to TRBD2. This CDR3 spans 17 amino acids. The germline V gene has CDR1 MNHEY and CDR2 SVGAGI. The V and J ends lost 3 bases and 0 bases, in that order; junction bases with no gene match: 10.

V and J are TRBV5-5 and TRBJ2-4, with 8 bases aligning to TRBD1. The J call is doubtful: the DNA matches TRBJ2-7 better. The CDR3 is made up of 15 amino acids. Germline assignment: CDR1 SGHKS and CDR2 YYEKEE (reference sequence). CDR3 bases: TGTGCCAGCAGCCCTCTGGGACAGGCGAACTACGAGCAGTACTTC. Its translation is CASSPLGQANYEQYF.

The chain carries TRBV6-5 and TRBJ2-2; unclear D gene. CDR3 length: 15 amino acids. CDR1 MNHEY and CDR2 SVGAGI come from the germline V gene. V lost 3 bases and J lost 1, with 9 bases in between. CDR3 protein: CASSYQFRNTGELFF. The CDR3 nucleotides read TGTGCCAGCAGTTATCAGTTCCGGAACACCGGGGAGCTGTTTTTT.

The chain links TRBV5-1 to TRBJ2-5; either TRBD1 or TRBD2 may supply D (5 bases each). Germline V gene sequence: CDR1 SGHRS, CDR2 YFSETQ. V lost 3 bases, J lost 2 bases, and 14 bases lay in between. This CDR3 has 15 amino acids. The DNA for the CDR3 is TGCGCCAGCAGCTCGTTCGGGACGGATCAAGAGACCCAGTACTTC. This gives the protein CASSSFGTDQETQYF.

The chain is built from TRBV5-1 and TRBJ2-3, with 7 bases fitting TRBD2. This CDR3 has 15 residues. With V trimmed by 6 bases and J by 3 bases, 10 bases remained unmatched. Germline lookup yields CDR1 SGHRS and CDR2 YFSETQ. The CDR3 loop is CASTRRQGGTDTQYF. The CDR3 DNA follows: TGCGCCAGCACCCGGAGGCAGGGAGGGACAGATACGCAGTATTTT.

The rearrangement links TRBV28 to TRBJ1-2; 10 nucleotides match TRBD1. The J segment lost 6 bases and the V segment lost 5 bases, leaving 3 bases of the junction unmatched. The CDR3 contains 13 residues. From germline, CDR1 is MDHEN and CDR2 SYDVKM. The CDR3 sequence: CASSRTGGNGYTF. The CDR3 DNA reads TGTGCCAGCAGTCGGACAGGGGGTAATGGCTACACCTTC.

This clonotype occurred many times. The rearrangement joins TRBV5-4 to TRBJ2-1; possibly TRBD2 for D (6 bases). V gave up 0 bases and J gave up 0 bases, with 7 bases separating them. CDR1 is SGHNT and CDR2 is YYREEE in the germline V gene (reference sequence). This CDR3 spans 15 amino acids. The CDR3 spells CASSLAGDSYNEQFF. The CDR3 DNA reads TGTGCCAGCAGCTTGGCGGGGGACTCCTACAATGAGCAGTTCTTC.

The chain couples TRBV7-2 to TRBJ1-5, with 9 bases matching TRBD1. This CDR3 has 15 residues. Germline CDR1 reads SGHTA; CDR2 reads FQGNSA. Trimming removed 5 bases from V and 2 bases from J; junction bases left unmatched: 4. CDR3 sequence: CTSSQTGGGNQPQHF. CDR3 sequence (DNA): TGTACCAGCAGCCAAACAGGGGGCGGCAATCAGCCCCAGCATTTT. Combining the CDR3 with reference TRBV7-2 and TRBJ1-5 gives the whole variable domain GAGVSQSPSNKVTEKGKDVELRCDPISGHTALYWYRQSLGQGLEFLIYFQGNSAPDKSGLPSDRFSAERTGGSVSTLTIQRTQQEDSAVYLCTSSQTGGGNQPQHFGDGTRLSIL.

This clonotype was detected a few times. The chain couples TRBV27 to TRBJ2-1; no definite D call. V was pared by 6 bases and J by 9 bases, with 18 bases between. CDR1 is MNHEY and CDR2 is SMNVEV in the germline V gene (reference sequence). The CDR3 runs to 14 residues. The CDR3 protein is CASRPTWTSGEQFF. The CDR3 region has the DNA TGTGCCAGCAGACCGACCTGGACCTCGGGTGAGCAGTTCTTC.

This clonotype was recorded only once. CDR3: CASRFSGTGHYGYTF. The CDR3 DNA follows: TGTGCCAGCAGATTCTCCGGGACAGGGCACTATGGCTACACCTTC. The V call is TRBV6-5, the J call TRBJ1-2; 9 bases are shared with TRBD1. The junction had 8 bases not matched to a gene; V was cut back by 6 bases and J by 3 bases. The CDR3 extends over 15 amino acids. Germline V gene sequence: CDR1 MNHEY, CDR2 SVGAGI.

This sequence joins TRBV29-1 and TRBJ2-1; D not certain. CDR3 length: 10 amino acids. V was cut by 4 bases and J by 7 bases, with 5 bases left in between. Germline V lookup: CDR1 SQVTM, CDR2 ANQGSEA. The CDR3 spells CSVVLNEQFF. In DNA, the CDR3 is TGCAGCGTTGTCCTTAATGAGCAGTTCTTC.

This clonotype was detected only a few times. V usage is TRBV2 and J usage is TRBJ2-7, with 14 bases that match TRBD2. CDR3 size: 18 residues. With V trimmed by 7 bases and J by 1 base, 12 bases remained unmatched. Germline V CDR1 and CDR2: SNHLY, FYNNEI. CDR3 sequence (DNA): TGTGCCAGCACCCCGAGACTAGCGGGGGGGCTTGGGTCCTACGAGCAGTACTTC. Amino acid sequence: CASTPRLAGGLGSYEQYF.

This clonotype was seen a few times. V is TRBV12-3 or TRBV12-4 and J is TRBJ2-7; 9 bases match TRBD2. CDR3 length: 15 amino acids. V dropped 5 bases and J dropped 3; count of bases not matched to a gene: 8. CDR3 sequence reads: CASSGIAGVNYEQYF. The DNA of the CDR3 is TGTGCCAGCAGTGGTATAGCGGGAGTAAACTACGAGCAGTACTTC.

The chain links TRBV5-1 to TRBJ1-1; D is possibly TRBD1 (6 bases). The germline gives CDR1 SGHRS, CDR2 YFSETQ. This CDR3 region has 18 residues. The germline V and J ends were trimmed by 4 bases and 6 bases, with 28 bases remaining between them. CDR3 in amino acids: CASSRGVSSQGPESEAFF. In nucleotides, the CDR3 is TGCGCCAGCAGCCGGGGGGTTAGTTCTCAGGGGCCGGAGTCTGAAGCTTTCTTT.